One and the same sample provided the 29 T cell receptor beta chains below, sequenced in a study of blood T cell repertoires in COVID-19. Profiling relied on immunoSEQ multiplex PCR, and the TCRdb table lists in-frame clones only, not all of them. The sample includes about 110,000 clones, about three quarters seen only once; the top ten take approximately 16%. Material: peripheral blood. These receptor sequences come from a woman of 80 years or more with active or convalescent COVID-19.

This sequence joins TRBV27 and TRBJ1-1; TRBD1 matches at 10 bases. The J segment lost 7 bases and the V segment lost 5 bases, leaving 7 bases of the junction unmatched. The germline V gene has CDR1 MNHEY and CDR2 SMNVEV (reference sequence). The CDR3 contains 14 residues. CDR3 sequence (DNA): TGTGCCAGCAGTCCCTGGACAGGGGGGATTGAAGCTTTCTTT. Protein sequence: CASSPWTGGIEAFF.

This CDR3 reads CASSLGSAGGADTEAFF. CDR3 coding DNA: TGTGCCAGCAGCTTGGGTTCGGCAGGGGGTGCTGACACTGAAGCTTTCTTT. The chain couples TRBV5-4 to TRBJ1-1; TRBD1 matches at 7 bases. Germline CDR1 is SGHNT and CDR2 is YYREEE (reference sequence). The CDR3 sequence is 17 residues long. V lost 0 bases and J lost 3; bases outside the gene matches: 11.

The CDR3 coding sequence is TGTGCCAGCAGCCACCGACAGGGCCAAGAGACCCAGTACTTC. Its translation is CASSHRQGQETQYF. J is TRBJ2-5 and V is TRBV28; 7 nucleotides match TRBD1. Germline lookup yields CDR1 MDHEN and CDR2 SYDVKM. This CDR3 has 14 residues. Trimming took 6 bases from V and 1 from J; bases not matched to a gene: 5.

The V and J genes are TRBV6-6 and TRBJ2-7; 10 positions match TRBD1. The J segment lost 2 bases and the V segment lost 5 bases, leaving 3 bases of the junction unmatched. This CDR3 spans 14 amino acids. Germline CDR1 is MNHNY and CDR2 is SVGAGI (reference sequence). The CDR3 nucleotides are TGTGCCAGCAGTCGGACAGGGGGAACCTACGAGCAGTACTTC. This gives the protein CASSRTGGTYEQYF.

This clone has more than one count but fewer than ten. The gene calls are TRBV10-3 and TRBJ1-2; D remains ambiguous. The CDR3 is made up of 13 amino acids. Germline-derived CDR1 and CDR2 are ENHRY and SYGVKD. V lost 1 base and J 4 bases, leaving 7 bases between the germline ends. In DNA, the CDR3 is TGTGCCATCAGTGAGTACGGGGTCTATGGCTACACCTTC. It codes for CAISEYGVYGYTF.

The chain links TRBV27 to TRBJ2-7, with 10 nucleotides matching TRBD2. In germline, CDR1 is MNHEY, CDR2 SMNVEV (reference sequence). This CDR3 comprises 16 residues. Losses at the gene ends were 3 bases for V and 0 bases for J; bases not matched to a gene: 5. The CDR3 bases are TGTGCCAGCAGTTTGACAAGGACTAGCGGCTCCTACGAGCAGTACTTC. Amino acids: CASSLTRTSGSYEQYF.

V is TRBV2 and J is TRBJ2-1; 15 bases are a match to TRBD2. The CDR3 runs to 15 residues. V was pared by 9 bases and J by 7 bases, with 7 bases of the junction left unmatched. The germline gives CDR1 SNHLY, CDR2 FYNNEI. The DNA for the CDR3 is TGTGCCAGTAATCCCGGGACTAGCGGGAGGAATGAGCAGTTCTTC. This gives the protein CASNPGTSGRNEQFF.

The chain couples TRBV19 to TRBJ1-1; possible D gene TRBD1, 5 bases. Trimming removed 7 bases from V and 4 bases from J, with 13 bases in between. Germline assignment: CDR1 LNHDA and CDR2 SQIVND (reference sequence). The CDR3 covers 13 residues. Written as DNA, the CDR3 is TGTGCCAGTAAGGTCCAGGGAGGCACTGAAGCTTTCTTT. As protein: CASKVQGGTEAFF. Drawing the rest from reference TRBV19 and TRBJ1-1, the complete variable domain is DGGITQSPKYLFRKEGQNVTLSCEQNLNHDAMYWYRQDPGQGLRLIYYSQIVNDFQKGDIAEGYSVSREKKESFPLTVTSAQKNPTAFYLCASKVQGGTEAFFGQGTRLTVV.

The genes are TRBV7-6 and TRBJ2-7; tentatively, D is TRBD2 (5 bases). In germline, CDR1 is SGHVS, CDR2 FNYEAQ. V lost 4 bases, J lost 3 bases, and 19 bases lay in between. This CDR3 is built from 16 residues. CDR3 DNA: TGTGCCAGCAGCTCCCCTGAAGCGGACGAGGGCTACGAGCAGTACTTC. Residues: CASSSPEADEGYEQYF.

The genes are TRBV4-2 and TRBJ2-6, with D possibly matching TRBD2 (5 bases). Trimming stripped 1 base from V and 2 bases from J, with 6 bases between. In germline, CDR1 is LGHNA, CDR2 YNFKEQ. The CDR3 length is 15 residues. The CDR3 nucleotides are TGTGCCAGCAGCCAAGGGAGGACTGGGGCCAACGTCCTGACTTTC. Translating gives CASSQGRTGANVLTF.

This rearrangement joins TRBV5-1 to TRBJ2-7; D perhaps matches TRBD1 (6 bases). Germline CDR1 SGHRS, CDR2 YFSETQ. The V and J ends lost 0 bases and 5 bases respectively, with 9 bases between them. The CDR3 covers 13 residues. The CDR3 spells CASSLAQGNEQYF. CDR3 nucleotide sequence: TGCGCCAGCAGCTTGGCCCAGGGGAACGAGCAGTACTTC.

This chain connects TRBV5-4 to TRBJ2-7, with 10 bases aligning to TRBD1. Germline lookup yields CDR1 SGHNT and CDR2 YYREEE (reference sequence). Losses at the gene ends were 0 bases for V and 5 bases for J; bases not matched to a gene: 5. This CDR3 contains 15 residues. CDR3: CASSLGQGASHEQYF. CDR3 sequence (DNA): TGTGCCAGCAGCTTGGGACAGGGGGCTTCCCACGAGCAGTACTTC.

The chain combines TRBV7-9 with TRBJ1-1; D is ambiguous. Trimming pared 1 base from V and 1 base from J, leaving 4 bases between. Germline V lookup: CDR1 SEHNR, CDR2 FQNEAQ (reference sequence). This CDR3 is 13 amino acids long. This CDR3 is CASSLVQNTEAFF. The CDR3 bases are TGTGCCAGCAGCTTAGTTCAGAACACTGAAGCTTTCTTT.

The rearrangement uses TRBV5-5 and TRBJ2-3; 9 positions agree with TRBD2. Per germline, CDR1 SGHKS and CDR2 YYEKEE (reference sequence). CDR3 length equals 15 residues. J lost 4 bases, V lost 2 bases, and 5 bases had no gene match. The CDR3 DNA is TGTGCCAGCAGCTTATTTAGCGGGAGAGCAGATACGCAGTATTTT. This translates into CASSLFSGRADTQYF. The variable domain in full, completed from reference TRBV5-5 and TRBJ2-3, reads DAGVTQSPTHLIKTRGQQVTLRCSPISGHKSVSWYQQVLGQGPQFIFQYYEKEERGRGNFPDRFSARQFPNYSSELNVNALLLGDSALYLCASSLFSGRADTQYFGPGTRLTVL.

This chain uses TRBV9 with TRBJ2-3, with D unclear. The CDR3 runs to 14 residues. Germline CDR1 and CDR2: SGDLS and YYNGEE. V was cut by 4 bases and J by 4 bases, with 13 bases left in between. CDR3 nucleotides: TGTGCCAGCAGCCCCCCTAACCGGGCAGATACGCAGTATTTT. This sequence encodes CASSPPNRADTQYF. Using reference TRBV9 and TRBJ2-3 for the parts outside the CDR3, the full variable domain is DSGVTQTPKHLITATGQRVTLRCSPRSGDLSVYWYQQSLDQGLQFLIQYYNGEERAKGNILERFSAQQFPDLHSELNLSSLELGDSALYFCASSPPNRADTQYFGPGTRLTVL.

V is TRBV6-1 and J is TRBJ1-4; no firm D call. The germline gives CDR1 MNHNS, CDR2 SASEGT. The V and J ends lost 2 bases and 4 bases respectively, with 8 bases between them. There are 14 residues in the CDR3. The CDR3 loop reads CASSESRGNEKLFF. In DNA, the CDR3 is TGTGCCAGCAGTGAAAGCAGAGGTAATGAAAAACTGTTTTTT.

J is TRBJ2-1 and V is TRBV7-8; D uncertain. Germline V gene data show CDR1 as SGHVS and CDR2 as FQNEAQ. Trimming removed 5 bases at V and 2 bases at J, with 13 bases between. The CDR3 sequence is 15 residues long. The CDR3 sequence is CASSLRMVPYNEQFF. DNA for the CDR3: TGTGCCAGCAGCCTGAGGATGGTCCCCTACAATGAGCAGTTCTTC.

V and J are TRBV11-2 and TRBJ2-7; 9 nucleotides match TRBD2. Germline V lookup: CDR1 SGHAT, CDR2 FQNNGV. CDR3 length equals 17 residues. Unmatched junction bases numbered 13, after V lost 1 base and J lost 6 bases. The CDR3 region is CASSLVPPGLAAGEQYF. The CDR3 region has the DNA TGTGCCAGCAGCTTAGTACCCCCGGGACTAGCTGCTGGCGAGCAGTACTTC.

The chain employs TRBV19 and TRBJ2-6; D is possibly TRBD1 (5 bases). CDR1 is LNHDA and CDR2 is SQIVND in the germline V gene (reference sequence). The CDR3 consists of 16 residues. V lost 7 bases and J lost 2, with 15 bases in between. The CDR3 nucleotides read TGTGCCAGTACCCCCATGGGGCGTCCTGGGGCCAACGTCCTGACTTTC. Amino acid sequence: CASTPMGRPGANVLTF.

J is TRBJ2-3 and V is TRBV7-6; 8 nucleotides agree with TRBD2. The CDR3 length is 15 residues. Germline V gives CDR1 SGHVS, CDR2 FNYEAQ. With 5 bases clipped from V and 2 bases from J, the junction kept 6 bases outside the gene matches. The CDR3 DNA is TGTGCCAGCAGCCGTGTAGCGGGGATCACAGATACGCAGTATTTT. Protein: CASSRVAGITDTQYF.

The count of this clone is one. CDR3: CASSTHSGRAANEQFF. CDR3 DNA: TGTGCCAGCAGCACTCATAGCGGGAGGGCTGCCAATGAGCAGTTCTTC. V and J are TRBV11-3 and TRBJ2-1; 11 bases match TRBD2. The CDR3 covers 16 residues. With V trimmed by 5 bases and J by 6 bases, 9 bases remained unmatched. Per the germline V gene, CDR1 is SGHNT and CDR2 is YENEEA.

This clone was counted only a few times. J is TRBJ1-2 and V is TRBV5-1; 7 bases fit TRBD1. Per germline, CDR1 SGHRS and CDR2 YFSETQ. Germline trimming cut 5 bases from V and 8 bases from J; bases unmatched to any gene: 3. CDR3 length equals 11 residues. The CDR3 is CASRGGDGYTF. The CDR3 DNA is TGCGCCAGCAGAGGGGGCGACGGCTACACCTTC.

The chain uses TRBV7-8 and TRBJ2-1, with 12 bases that match TRBD2. This CDR3 has 16 amino acids. Germline-derived CDR1 and CDR2 are SGHVS and FQNEAQ. With V trimmed by 5 bases and J by 7 bases, 9 bases remained unmatched. The CDR3 spells CASSVRLAGVRNEQFF. Here the CDR3 DNA reads TGTGCCAGCAGCGTAAGACTAGCGGGAGTAAGAAATGAGCAGTTCTTC.

V is TRBV19 and J is TRBJ2-1, with D maybe TRBD2 (6 bases). Trimming cost V 1 base and J 7 bases, with 20 bases left between them. The CDR3 extends over 17 amino acids. Germline V gene sequence: CDR1 LNHDA, CDR2 SQIVND (reference sequence). CDR3 in DNA: TGTGCCAGTAGTATAGTCTGGTTCGGGGAGCGGGTGAATGAGCAGTTCTTC. It translates to CASSIVWFGERVNEQFF. Drawing the rest from reference TRBV19 and TRBJ2-1, the complete variable domain is DGGITQSPKYLFRKEGQNVTLSCEQNLNHDAMYWYRQDPGQGLRLIYYSQIVNDFQKGDIAEGYSVSREKKESFPLTVTSAQKNPTAFYLCASSIVWFGERVNEQFFGPGTRLTVL.

The chain uses TRBV29-1 and TRBJ1-1; 9 bases fit TRBD1. Germline loops: CDR1 SQVTM, CDR2 ANQGSEA. V shed 7 bases and J 4 bases; nucleotides not matched to a gene: 7. The CDR3 runs to 13 residues. CDR3 loop: CSAGQGSGTEAFF. CDR3 DNA: TGCAGCGCCGGACAGGGGTCAGGCACTGAAGCTTTCTTT.

The rearrangement links TRBV4-2 to TRBJ2-7; TRBD1 matches 7 bases. The CDR3 contains 14 residues. J lost 4 bases, V lost 0 bases, and 3 bases had no gene match. Per germline, CDR1 LGHNA and CDR2 YNFKEQ. CDR3: CASSQDNRGYEQYF. DNA for the CDR3: TGTGCCAGCAGCCAAGATAACAGGGGATACGAGCAGTACTTC.

V and J are TRBV28 and TRBJ2-4; weak D call: TRBD1 (6 bases). CDR3 size: 15 residues. CDR1 is MDHEN and CDR2 is SYDVKM in the germline V gene. V was clipped by 5 bases and J by 6 bases, with 17 bases between them. The CDR3 sequence: CASSAPPGQINIQYF. CDR3 bases: TGTGCCAGCAGTGCCCCCCCCGGACAGATAAACATTCAGTACTTC. Using reference TRBV28 and TRBJ2-4 for the parts outside the CDR3, the full variable domain is DVKVTQSSRYLVKRTGEKVFLECVQDMDHENMFWYRQDPGLGLRLIYFSYDVKMKEKGDIPEGYSVSREKKERFSLILESASTNQTSMYLCASSAPPGQINIQYFGAGTRLSVL.

The chain has TRBV2 and TRBJ2-4; tentatively, D is TRBD1 (5 bases). The CDR3 extends over 16 amino acids. Germline V gene data show CDR1 as SNHLY and CDR2 as FYNNEI. The germline V and J ends were trimmed by 4 bases and 0 bases, with 13 bases remaining between them. The CDR3: CASSVETALAKNIQYF. The CDR3 DNA sequence: TGTGCCAGCAGTGTTGAGACAGCCTTAGCCAAAAACATTCAGTACTTC.

The V gene is TRBV11-3, the J gene TRBJ2-1; TRBD2 matches 12 bases. After removal of 3 bases from V and 8 bases from J, the junction contained 8 bases not matched to a gene. The CDR3 loop spans 16 amino acids. The germline gives CDR1 SGHNT, CDR2 YENEEA. The CDR3 loop reads CASSFRLAGGPDEQFF. As DNA, the CDR3 is TGTGCCAGCAGCTTTAGGCTAGCGGGAGGGCCAGATGAGCAGTTCTTC.